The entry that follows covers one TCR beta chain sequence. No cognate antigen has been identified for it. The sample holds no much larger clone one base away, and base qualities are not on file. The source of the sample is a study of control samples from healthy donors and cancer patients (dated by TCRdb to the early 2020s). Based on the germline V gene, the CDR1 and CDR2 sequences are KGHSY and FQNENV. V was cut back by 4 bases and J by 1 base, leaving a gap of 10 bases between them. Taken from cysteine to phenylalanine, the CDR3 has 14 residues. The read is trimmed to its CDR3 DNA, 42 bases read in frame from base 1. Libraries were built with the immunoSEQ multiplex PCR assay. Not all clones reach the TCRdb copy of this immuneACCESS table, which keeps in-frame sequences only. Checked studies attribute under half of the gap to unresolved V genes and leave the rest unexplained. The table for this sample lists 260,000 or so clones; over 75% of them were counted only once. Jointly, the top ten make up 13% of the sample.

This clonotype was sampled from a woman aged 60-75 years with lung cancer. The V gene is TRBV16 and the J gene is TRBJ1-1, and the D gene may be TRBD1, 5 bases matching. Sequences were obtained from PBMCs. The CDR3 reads CASSLAGGNTEAFF. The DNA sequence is TGTGCCAGCAGCCTCGCGGGGGGGAACACTGAAGCTTTCTTT.